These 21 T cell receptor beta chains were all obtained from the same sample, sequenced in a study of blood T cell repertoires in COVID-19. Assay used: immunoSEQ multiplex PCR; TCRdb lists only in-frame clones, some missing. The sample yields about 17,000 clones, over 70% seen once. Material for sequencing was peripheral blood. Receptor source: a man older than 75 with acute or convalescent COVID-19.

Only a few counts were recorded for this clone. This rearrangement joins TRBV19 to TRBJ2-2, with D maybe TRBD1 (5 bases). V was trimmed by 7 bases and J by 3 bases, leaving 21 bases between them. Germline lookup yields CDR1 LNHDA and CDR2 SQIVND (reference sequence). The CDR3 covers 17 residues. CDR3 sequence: CASKGLGQVGYTGELFF. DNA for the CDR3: TGTGCCAGTAAGGGGCTCGGTCAGGTGGGGTACACCGGGGAGCTGTTTTTT.

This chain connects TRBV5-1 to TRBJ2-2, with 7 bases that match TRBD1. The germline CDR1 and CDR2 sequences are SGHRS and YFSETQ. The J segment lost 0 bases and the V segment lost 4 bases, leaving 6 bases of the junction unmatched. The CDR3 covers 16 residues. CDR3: CASSVTGAPNTGELFF. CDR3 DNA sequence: TGCGCCAGCAGCGTCACAGGGGCCCCGAACACCGGGGAGCTGTTTTTT.

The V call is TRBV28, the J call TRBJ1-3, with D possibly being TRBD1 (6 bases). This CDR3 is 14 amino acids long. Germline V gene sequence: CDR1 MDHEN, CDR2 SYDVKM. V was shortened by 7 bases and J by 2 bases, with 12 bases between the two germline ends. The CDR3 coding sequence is TGTGCCAGCACTTTGGACAGAGCTGGAAACACCATATATTTT. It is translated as CASTLDRAGNTIYF. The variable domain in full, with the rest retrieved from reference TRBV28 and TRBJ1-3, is DVKVTQSSRYLVKRTGEKVFLECVQDMDHENMFWYRQDPGLGLRLIYFSYDVKMKEKGDIPEGYSVSREKKERFSLILESASTNQTSMYLCASTLDRAGNTIYFGEGSWLTVV.

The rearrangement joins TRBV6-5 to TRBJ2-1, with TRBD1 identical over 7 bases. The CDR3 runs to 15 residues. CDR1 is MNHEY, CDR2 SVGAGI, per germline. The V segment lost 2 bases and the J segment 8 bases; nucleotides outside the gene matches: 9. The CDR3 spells CASSYRGRSSDEQFF. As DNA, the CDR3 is TGTGCCAGCAGTTACAGGGGGCGTTCGTCCGATGAGCAGTTCTTC.

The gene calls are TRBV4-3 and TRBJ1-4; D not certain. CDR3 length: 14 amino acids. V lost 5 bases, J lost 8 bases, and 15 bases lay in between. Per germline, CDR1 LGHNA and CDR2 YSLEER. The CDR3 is CASSGLGGGEKLFF. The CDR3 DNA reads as TGCGCCAGCAGCGGCCTGGGAGGTGGAGAAAAACTGTTTTTT.

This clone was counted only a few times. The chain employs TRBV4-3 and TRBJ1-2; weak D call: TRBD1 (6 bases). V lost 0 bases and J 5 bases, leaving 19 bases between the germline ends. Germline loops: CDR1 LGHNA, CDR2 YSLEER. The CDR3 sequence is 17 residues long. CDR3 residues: CASSQEVVGGANYGYTF. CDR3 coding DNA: TGCGCCAGCAGCCAAGAAGTGGTAGGGGGGGCGAATTATGGCTACACCTTC.

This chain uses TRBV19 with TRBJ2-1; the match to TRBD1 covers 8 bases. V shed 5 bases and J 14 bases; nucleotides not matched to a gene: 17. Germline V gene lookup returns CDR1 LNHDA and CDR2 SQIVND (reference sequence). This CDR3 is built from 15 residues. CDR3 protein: CASSPTPGTGPKEFF. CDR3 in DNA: TGTGCCAGTAGTCCGACCCCCGGGACAGGCCCGAAAGAGTTCTTC.

The CDR3 DNA reads as TGTGCCAGCGAGGGGGGGTATGAGCAGTTCTTC. Residues: CASEGGYEQFF. The chain combines TRBV12-3 or TRBV12-4 with TRBJ2-1; maybe TRBD2 (7 bases). The V and J ends lost 8 bases and 8 bases respectively, with 10 bases between them. This CDR3 has 11 residues.

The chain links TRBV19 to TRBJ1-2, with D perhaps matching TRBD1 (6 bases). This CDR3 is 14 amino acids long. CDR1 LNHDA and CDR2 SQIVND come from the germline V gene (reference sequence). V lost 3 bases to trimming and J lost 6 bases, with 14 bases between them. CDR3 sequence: CASSIGDRIHGYTF. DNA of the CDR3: TGTGCCAGTAGTATCGGCGACAGGATCCATGGCTACACCTTC.

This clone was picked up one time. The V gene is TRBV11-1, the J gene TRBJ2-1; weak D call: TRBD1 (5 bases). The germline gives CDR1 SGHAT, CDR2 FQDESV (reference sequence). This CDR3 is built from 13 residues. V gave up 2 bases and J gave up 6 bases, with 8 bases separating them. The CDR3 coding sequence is TGTGCCAGCAGCTTACGGCAGGGCAATGAGCAGTTCTTC. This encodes CASSLRQGNEQFF.

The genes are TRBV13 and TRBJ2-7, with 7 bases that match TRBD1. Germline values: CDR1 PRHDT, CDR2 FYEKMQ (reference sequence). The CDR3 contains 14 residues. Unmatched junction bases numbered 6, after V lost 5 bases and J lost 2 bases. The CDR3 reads CASSPGQRTYEQYF. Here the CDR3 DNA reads TGTGCCAGCAGCCCGGGACAGCGAACCTACGAGCAGTACTTC. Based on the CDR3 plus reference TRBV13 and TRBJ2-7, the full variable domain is AAGVIQSPRHLIKEKRETATLKCYPIPRHDTVYWYQQGPGQDPQFLISFYEKMQSDKGSIPDRFSAQQFSDYHSELNMSSLELGDSALYFCASSPGQRTYEQYFGPGTRLTVT.

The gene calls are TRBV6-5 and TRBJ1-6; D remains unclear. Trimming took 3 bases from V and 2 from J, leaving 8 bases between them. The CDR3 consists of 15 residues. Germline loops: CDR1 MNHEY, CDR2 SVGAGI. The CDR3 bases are TGTGCCAGCAGTTATACAAACACCTATAATTCACCCCTCCACTTT. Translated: CASSYTNTYNSPLHF.

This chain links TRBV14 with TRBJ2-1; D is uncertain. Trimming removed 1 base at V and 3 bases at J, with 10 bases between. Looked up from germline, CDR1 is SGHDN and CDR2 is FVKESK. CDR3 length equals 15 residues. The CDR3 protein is CASSQARVNYNEQFF. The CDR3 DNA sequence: TGTGCCAGCAGCCAAGCAAGAGTAAACTACAATGAGCAGTTCTTC.

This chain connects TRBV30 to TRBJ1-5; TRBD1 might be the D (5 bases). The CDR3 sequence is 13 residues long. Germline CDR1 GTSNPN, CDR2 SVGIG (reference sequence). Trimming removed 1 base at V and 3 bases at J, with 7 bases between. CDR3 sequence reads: CAWSAGPNQPQHF. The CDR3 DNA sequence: TGTGCCTGGAGTGCAGGGCCCAATCAGCCCCAGCATTTT. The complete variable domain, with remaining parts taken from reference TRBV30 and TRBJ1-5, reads SQTIHQWPATLVQPVGSPLSLECTVEGTSNPNLYWYRQAAGRGLQLLFYSVGIGQISSEVPQNLSASRPQDRQFILSSKKLLLSDSGFYLCAWSAGPNQPQHFGDGTRLSIL.

CDR3 sequence reads: CASSVSTGGAYEQYF. CDR3 nucleotide sequence: TGTGCCAGCAGCGTTTCGACAGGGGGCGCCTACGAGCAGTACTTC. J is TRBJ2-7 and V is TRBV9, with TRBD1 identical over 10 bases. The J segment lost 2 bases and the V segment lost 2 bases, leaving 4 bases of the junction unmatched. Germline V lookup: CDR1 SGDLS, CDR2 YYNGEE. This CDR3 comprises 15 residues.

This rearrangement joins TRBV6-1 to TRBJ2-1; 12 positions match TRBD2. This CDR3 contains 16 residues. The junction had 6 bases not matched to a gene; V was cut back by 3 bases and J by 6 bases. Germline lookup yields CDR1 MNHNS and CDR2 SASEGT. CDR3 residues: CASSDPTSGGFNEQFF. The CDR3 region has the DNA TGTGCCAGCAGTGACCCAACTAGCGGGGGGTTCAATGAGCAGTTCTTC.

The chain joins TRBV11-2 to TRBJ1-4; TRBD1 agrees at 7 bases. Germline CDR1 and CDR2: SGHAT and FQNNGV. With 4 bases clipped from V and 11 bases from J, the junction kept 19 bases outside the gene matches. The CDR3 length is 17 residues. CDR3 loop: CASSYYGSGGAQGKLFF. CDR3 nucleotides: TGTGCCAGCAGCTATTACGGCTCTGGGGGCGCACAGGGGAAACTGTTTTTT.

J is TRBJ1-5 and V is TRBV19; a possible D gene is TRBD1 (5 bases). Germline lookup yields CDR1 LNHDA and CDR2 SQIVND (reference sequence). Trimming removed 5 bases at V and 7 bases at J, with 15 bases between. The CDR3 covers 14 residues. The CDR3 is CASSAPGSWQPQHF. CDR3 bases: TGTGCCAGTAGTGCGCCAGGGTCATGGCAGCCCCAGCATTTT.

CDR3: CASSLIAGPQETQYF. Written as DNA, the CDR3 is TGTGCCAGCAGCTTAATAGCGGGGCCACAAGAGACCCAGTACTTC. V usage is TRBV7-7 and J usage is TRBJ2-5; 8 bases line up with TRBD2. The length of the CDR3 is 15 residues. J was trimmed by 2 bases and V by 2 bases; bases with no gene match: 4. Germline V gene sequence: CDR1 SSHAT, CDR2 FNYEAQ (reference sequence). Filled out from reference TRBV7-7 and TRBJ2-5, the complete variable domain reads GAGVSQSPRYKVTKRGQDVTLRCDPISSHATLYWYQQALGQGPEFLTYFNYEAQPDKSGLPSDRFSAERPEGSISTLTIQRTEQRDSAMYRCASSLIAGPQETQYFGPGTRLLVL.

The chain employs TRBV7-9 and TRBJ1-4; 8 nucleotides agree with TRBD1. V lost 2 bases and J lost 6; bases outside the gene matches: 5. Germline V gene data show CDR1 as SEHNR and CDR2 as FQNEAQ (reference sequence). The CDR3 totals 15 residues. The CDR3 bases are TGTGCCAGCAGCTTAAGGGGGACAGGCGATGAAAAACTGTTTTTT. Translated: CASSLRGTGDEKLFF. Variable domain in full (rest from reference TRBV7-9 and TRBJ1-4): DTGVSQNPRHKITKRGQNVTFRCDPISEHNRLYWYRQTLGQGPEFLTYFQNEAQLEKSRLLSDRFSAERPKGSFSTLEIQRTEQGDSAMYLCASSLRGTGDEKLFFGSGTQLSVL.

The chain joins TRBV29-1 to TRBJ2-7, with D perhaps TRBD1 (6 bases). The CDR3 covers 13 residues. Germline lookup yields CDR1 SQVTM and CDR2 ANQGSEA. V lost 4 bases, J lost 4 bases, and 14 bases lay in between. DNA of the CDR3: TGCAGCGTTGCGACGGGACAAAATTACGAGCAGTACTTC. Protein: CSVATGQNYEQYF.